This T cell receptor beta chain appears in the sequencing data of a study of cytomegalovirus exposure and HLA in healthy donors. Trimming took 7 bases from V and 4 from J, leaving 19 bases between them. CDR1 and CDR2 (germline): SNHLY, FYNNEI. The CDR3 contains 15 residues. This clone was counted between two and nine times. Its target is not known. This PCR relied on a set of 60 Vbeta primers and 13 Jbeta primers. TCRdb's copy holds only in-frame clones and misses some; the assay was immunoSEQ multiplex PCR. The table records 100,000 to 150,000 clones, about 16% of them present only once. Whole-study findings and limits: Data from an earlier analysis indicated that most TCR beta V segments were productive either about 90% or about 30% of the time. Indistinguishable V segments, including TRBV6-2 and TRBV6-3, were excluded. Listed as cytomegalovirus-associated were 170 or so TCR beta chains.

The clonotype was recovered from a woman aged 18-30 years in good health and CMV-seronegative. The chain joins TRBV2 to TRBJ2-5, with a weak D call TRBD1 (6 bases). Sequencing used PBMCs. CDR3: CASKTTGRWGETQYF. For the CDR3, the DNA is TGTGCCAGCAAGACCACAGGGAGATGGGGAGAGACCCAGTACTTC. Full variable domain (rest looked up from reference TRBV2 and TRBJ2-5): EPEVTQTPSHQVTQMGQEVILRCVPISNHLYFYWYRQILGQKVEFLVSFYNNEISEKSEIFDDQFSVERPDGSNFTLKIRSTKLEDSAMYFCASKTTGRWGETQYFGPGTRLLVL.